This is a list of T cell receptor beta chains from one sample in a study of blood T cell repertoires in COVID-19. Method: immunoSEQ multiplex PCR; TCRdb's copy keeps in-frame clones and lacks some. The repertoire holds tens of thousands of clones, with roughly 89% as singletons. Sequenced: peripheral blood. These receptors all come from a woman older than 75 with active COVID-19. CDR3s include the opening cysteine and the closing phenylalanine or tryptophan. The D gene is left open where the match is weak. Not every row has a clone size; where given, it reads once, few, many or a size class.

V: TRBV28
J: TRBJ2-1
size: NA
D: TRBD2
DNA: TGTGCCAGCAGTCCCGGACTAGCGGGAGATAATGAGCAGTTCTTC
CDR3: CASSPGLAGDNEQFF

V: TRBV7-2
J: TRBJ2-5
size: NA
D: TRBD1
DNA: TGTGCCAGCAGCTTAGGATACACAGGGGGCCAAGAGACCCAGTACTTC
CDR3: CASSLGYTGGQETQYF

V: TRBV27
J: TRBJ2-1
size: NA
D: NA
DNA: TGTGCCAGCAGTTTCGGTAGCTCCTACAATGAGCAGTTCTTC
CDR3: CASSFGSSYNEQFF

V: TRBV5-1
J: TRBJ2-1
size: NA
D: NA
DNA: TGCGCCAGCAGCTTGCAGGGAATCTCCTACAATGAGCAGTTCTTC
CDR3: CASSLQGISYNEQFF

V: TRBV28
J: TRBJ2-3
size: NA
D: TRBD2
DNA: TGTGCCAGCAGCCCATGGACTAGCGGGGGAACTAGCACAGATACGCAGTATTTT
CDR3: CASSPWTSGGTSTDTQYF

V: TRBV5-4
J: TRBJ2-7
size: few
D: TRBD2
DNA: TGTGCCAGCAGCCCGGGAGGGGGAGCCTACGAGCAGTACTTC
CDR3: CASSPGGGAYEQYF

V: TRBV19
J: TRBJ2-2
size: NA
D: TRBD2
DNA: TGTGCCAGTAGTAAGTCGGTAGCGGGAGTTGGCGGGGAGCTGTTTTTT
CDR3: CASSKSVAGVGGELFF

V: TRBV7-6
J: TRBJ2-3
size: NA
D: NA
DNA: TGTGCCAGCAGCCCCCGACAGCTTACAGATACGCAGTATTTT
CDR3: CASSPRQLTDTQYF

V: TRBV9
J: TRBJ2-7
size: NA
D: TRBD2
DNA: TGTGCCAGCAGCGTAGCTCGGGGTAGCGGGCAGTCCCTGGGGTACGAGCAGTACTTC
CDR3: CASSVARGSGQSLGYEQYF

V: TRBV7-3
J: TRBJ2-3
size: NA
D: NA
DNA: TGTGCCAGCAGCCGCGGGTTGGGCGTGGATACGCAGTATTTT
CDR3: CASSRGLGVDTQYF

V: TRBV5-1
J: TRBJ2-5
size: NA
D: TRBD1
DNA: TGCGCCAGCAGCTTGGCCGGGACAGGAACCCTTCAAGAGACCCAGTACTTC
CDR3: CASSLAGTGTLQETQYF

V: TRBV5-1
J: TRBJ2-1
size: NA
D: NA
DNA: TGCGCCAGCAGCTTGGCGTCCGAGACAAGGGGAATCTACAATGAGCAGTTCTTC
CDR3: CASSLASETRGIYNEQFF

V: TRBV19
J: TRBJ1-3
size: NA
D: NA
DNA: TGTGCCAGTACCCCACAGTTTTTTGGAAACACCATATATTTT
CDR3: CASTPQFFGNTIYF

V: TRBV5-4
J: TRBJ2-7
size: few
D: TRBD1
DNA: TGTGCCAGCAGCTTGGACAGGGGCGGGGAGCAGTACTTC
CDR3: CASSLDRGGEQYF

V: TRBV18
J: TRBJ2-7
size: NA
D: NA
DNA: TGTGCCAGCTCATCGAGGACAGATAGTTACGAGCAGTACTTC
CDR3: CASSSRTDSYEQYF

V: TRBV7-2
J: TRBJ2-2
size: NA
D: TRBD2
DNA: TGTGCCAGCAGCTTAGTCGGGACTAGCGACACCGGGGAGCTGTTTTTT
CDR3: CASSLVGTSDTGELFF

V: TRBV7-9
J: TRBJ2-5
size: once
D: TRBD1
DNA: TGTGCCAGCAGCCGGGACAGTTTTACAGAGACCCAGTACTTC
CDR3: CASSRDSFTETQYF

V: TRBV5-1
J: TRBJ2-1
size: NA
D: NA
DNA: TGCGCCAGCAGCTTGGTGGACTACGCCTACAATGAGCAGTTCTTC
CDR3: CASSLVDYAYNEQFF

V: TRBV20-1
J: TRBJ2-5
size: NA
D: NA
DNA: TGCAGTGCCCTACTAAGGGAGACCCAGTACTTC
CDR3: CSALLRETQYF

V: TRBV7-2
J: TRBJ2-1
size: NA
D: TRBD2
DNA: TGTGCCAGCAGCTTAGTAGGGGGGCTGGCGGGAGGGCCAAATGAGCAGTTCTTC
CDR3: CASSLVGGLAGGPNEQFF

V: TRBV25-1
J: TRBJ1-6
size: few
D: TRBD1
DNA: TGTGCCAGCAGAGGACAGGGGTTACGTTCACCCCTCCACTTT
CDR3: CASRGQGLRSPLHF

V: TRBV7-6
J: TRBJ2-1
size: once
D: NA
DNA: TGTGCCAGCAGCTTGGTAGGAGGTATCTCCTACAATGAGCAGTTCTTC
CDR3: CASSLVGGISYNEQFF

V: TRBV11-2
J: TRBJ2-1
size: NA
D: TRBD2
DNA: TGTGCCAGCAGCCAATCAGCGCATGCAGCGGGAGAGGACAATGAGCAGTTCTTC
CDR3: CASSQSAHAAGEDNEQFF